This is a list of T cell receptor beta chains from one sample in a study of siplizumab effects on memory and regulatory T cells. Some clones are missing from TCRdb's copy, which holds only in-frame ones; the method was immunoSEQ multiplex PCR. The table lists some 97,000 clones, about 94% of them singletons. Source material: non-Treg CD4+ T cells sorted from blood. These receptors all come from a human donor in good health. The CDR3 runs from the conserved cysteine through the conserved F or W. Each record gives: CDR3 length, clone size, J gene, V gene, D gene, CDR3 DNA, CDR3 protein. A D gene is named only where the DNA matches it firmly. Only some rows state a clone size, as once, few, many or a class for expanded clones.

length: 14
size: NA
J: TRBJ2-5
V: TRBV7-9
D: NA
DNA: TGTGCCAGCAGCTTCCCCGGGAGTAGAGAGACCCAGTACTTC
CDR3: CASSFPGSRETQYF

length: 13
size: NA
J: TRBJ2-3
V: TRBV6-5
D: NA
DNA: TGTGCCAGCAGCTACAGAGACACAGATACGCAGTATTTT
CDR3: CASSYRDTDTQYF

length: 15
size: once
J: TRBJ2-3
V: TRBV11-3
D: NA
DNA: TGTGCCAGCAGCTTAGGGGACGGTAGCACAGATACGCAGTATTTT
CDR3: CASSLGDGSTDTQYF

length: 14
size: NA
J: TRBJ1-1
V: TRBV5-4
D: TRBD1
DNA: TGTGCCAGCAGCCACCAGGGGGGTAGAGATGAAGCTTTCTTT
CDR3: CASSHQGGRDEAFF

length: 14
size: NA
J: TRBJ2-7
V: TRBV7-9
D: TRBD1
DNA: TGTGCCAGCAGCTCCGGGACAGGGTCCTACGAGCAGTACTTC
CDR3: CASSSGTGSYEQYF

length: 14
size: NA
J: TRBJ1-1
V: TRBV6-1
D: NA
DNA: TGTGCCACCCAGACAGCGACGGTGAACACTGAAGCTTTCTTT
CDR3: CATQTATVNTEAFF

length: 13
size: once
J: TRBJ1-4
V: TRBV9
D: NA
DNA: TGTGCCAGCAGCGTATCAATAGGGGAAAAACTGTTTTTT
CDR3: CASSVSIGEKLFF

length: 17
size: NA
J: TRBJ2-4
V: TRBV19
D: TRBD2
DNA: TGTGCCACCAAGGGGAGACTAGCGGGAGAGGCCAAAAACATTCAGTACTTC
CDR3: CATKGRLAGEAKNIQYF

length: 16
size: NA
J: TRBJ2-3
V: TRBV7-9
D: NA
DNA: TGTGCCAGCAGCTTAACGGCGCTTCGGACGGGAGATACGCAGTATTTT
CDR3: CASSLTALRTGDTQYF

length: 17
size: NA
J: TRBJ2-3
V: TRBV2
D: TRBD2
DNA: TGTGCCAGCAGCTGGAGCTTCGGGGCGGGAGGGTTGGATACGCAGTATTTT
CDR3: CASSWSFGAGGLDTQYF

length: 15
size: NA
J: TRBJ2-7
V: TRBV5-1
D: TRBD2
DNA: TGCGCCAGCAGCCCGGGGGCTAGCGGGACCTCCGAGCAGTACTTC
CDR3: CASSPGASGTSEQYF

length: 16
size: NA
J: TRBJ2-7
V: TRBV5-4
D: TRBD2
DNA: TGTGCCAGCAGCCGGGGGACTAGCGGGGCCTCCTACGAGCAGTACTTC
CDR3: CASSRGTSGASYEQYF

length: 15
size: NA
J: TRBJ2-3
V: TRBV6-4
D: NA
DNA: TGTGCCAGCAGTGACGGGACAACTAAGGGAGATACGCAGTATTTT
CDR3: CASSDGTTKGDTQYF

length: 13
size: NA
J: TRBJ1-2
V: TRBV6-1
D: NA
DNA: TGTGCCAGCAGTCCAGAGAGGGCCTATGGCTACACCTTC
CDR3: CASSPERAYGYTF

length: 15
size: NA
J: TRBJ1-2
V: TRBV7-8
D: NA
DNA: TGTGCCAGCAGCTTAGGCCGCGCGGGCAAAGCAGGCTACACCTTC
CDR3: CASSLGRAGKAGYTF

length: 13
size: many
J: TRBJ2-7
V: TRBV5-6
D: NA
DNA: TGTGCCAGCAGCCCCGGGACCAACTACGAGCAGTACTTC
CDR3: CASSPGTNYEQYF

length: 11
size: once
J: TRBJ1-2
V: TRBV20-1
D: NA
DNA: TGCAGTGCTGGAGAGACGCATGGCTACACCTTC
CDR3: CSAGETHGYTF

length: 14
size: NA
J: TRBJ2-7
V: TRBV7-6
D: NA
DNA: TGTGCCAGCAGCTTAGATGGCACCCGCTACGAGCAGTACTTC
CDR3: CASSLDGTRYEQYF

length: 14
size: NA
J: TRBJ1-1
V: TRBV9
D: NA
DNA: TGTGCCAGCGGAAGAGGCCCCTCGGGGACTGAAGCTTTCTTT
CDR3: CASGRGPSGTEAFF

length: 15
size: NA
J: TRBJ2-1
V: TRBV5-1
D: TRBD2
DNA: TGCGCCAGCAGCTTTACTAGCGGGGGCCGGGGTGAGCAGTTCTTC
CDR3: CASSFTSGGRGEQFF

length: 14
size: NA
J: TRBJ1-2
V: TRBV19
D: NA
DNA: TGTGCCAGTACCGCGGGGAGTAAGGGGGGCGGCTACACCTTC
CDR3: CASTAGSKGGGYTF

length: 17
size: NA
J: TRBJ1-5
V: TRBV4-2
D: TRBD1
DNA: TGTGCCAGCAGCCAAGGGACAGGGGGCGCGATGGGTCAGCCCCAGCATTTT
CDR3: CASSQGTGGAMGQPQHF

length: 14
size: NA
J: TRBJ2-7
V: TRBV2
D: NA
DNA: TGTGCCAGCAGCCTAGCTGTCAGTCCCTACGAGCAGTACTTC
CDR3: CASSLAVSPYEQYF

length: 15
size: NA
J: TRBJ2-2
V: TRBV7-3
D: TRBD1
DNA: TGTGCCAGCAGCTTAGGACAGGGTGGGACCGGGGAGCTGTTTTTT
CDR3: CASSLGQGGTGELFF

length: 17
size: NA
J: TRBJ1-5
V: TRBV7-9
D: NA
DNA: TGTGCCAGCAGCTTAGGGACATGGACGGATAGCAATCAGCCCCAGCATTTT
CDR3: CASSLGTWTDSNQPQHF

length: 13
size: NA
J: TRBJ2-7
V: TRBV10-3
D: NA
DNA: TGTGCCATCAGTGAGGCGAGGACCTACGAGCAGTACTTC
CDR3: CAISEARTYEQYF

length: 14
size: NA
J: TRBJ2-7
V: TRBV9
D: TRBD1
DNA: TGTGCCAGCAGCACCGGGGACAGAGACTACGAGCAGTACTTC
CDR3: CASSTGDRDYEQYF

length: 15
size: NA
J: TRBJ1-3
V: TRBV5-8
D: NA
DNA: TGTGCCAGCAGCTTGACGTGGAGCTCTGGAAACACCATATATTTT
CDR3: CASSLTWSSGNTIYF

length: 14
size: few
J: TRBJ2-7
V: TRBV19
D: NA
DNA: TGTGCCAGTAGTATAAGTTGGTCCTTTCACGAGCAGTACTTC
CDR3: CASSISWSFHEQYF

length: 14
size: NA
J: TRBJ2-5
V: TRBV2
D: NA
DNA: TGTGCCAGCAGTATGAGGTTTGGTGGAGAGACCCAGTACTTC
CDR3: CASSMRFGGETQYF

length: 14
size: NA
J: TRBJ2-2
V: TRBV7-3
D: NA
DNA: TGTGCCAGCAGCTTAACAGGAGCTGCCGGGGAGCTGTTTTTT
CDR3: CASSLTGAAGELFF

length: 16
size: NA
J: TRBJ2-4
V: TRBV5-1
D: NA
DNA: TGCGCCAGCAGCGAAGATTGGGGCGTAGCCAAAAACATTCAGTACTTC
CDR3: CASSEDWGVAKNIQYF

length: 13
size: once
J: TRBJ1-1
V: TRBV4-2
D: NA
DNA: TGTGCCAGCAGCCAGGACAAGAACACTGAAGCTTTCTTT
CDR3: CASSQDKNTEAFF

length: 16
size: NA
J: TRBJ2-3
V: TRBV15
D: NA
DNA: TGTGCCACCGCGGCGGGGAGTTCCTTAGGGGTGGATACGCAGTATTTT
CDR3: CATAAGSSLGVDTQYF

length: 13
size: NA
J: TRBJ1-2
V: TRBV18
D: NA
DNA: TGTGCCAGCTCAGCATACTTTCCAGAAGGCTACACCTTC
CDR3: CASSAYFPEGYTF

length: 16
size: NA
J: TRBJ2-1
V: TRBV5-6
D: NA
DNA: TGTGCCAGCAGCACCGCTAGCGCGAGCTCCTACAATGAGCAGTTCTTC
CDR3: CASSTASASSYNEQFF

length: 14
size: NA
J: TRBJ2-3
V: TRBV7-9
D: NA
DNA: TGTGCCAGCAGCTCCCGGGCCAGCACAGATACGCAGTATTTT
CDR3: CASSSRASTDTQYF

length: 16
size: NA
J: TRBJ2-5
V: TRBV27
D: TRBD1
DNA: TGTGCCAGCAGTAGCTTAGGACAGGGGGCCGGAGAGACCCAGTACTTC
CDR3: CASSSLGQGAGETQYF

length: 17
size: once
J: TRBJ2-7
V: TRBV5-1
D: TRBD2
DNA: TGCGCCAGCAGCTTGGCCGACAGGGCGGGAGGGCCCTACGAGCAGTACTTC
CDR3: CASSLADRAGGPYEQYF

length: 14
size: NA
J: TRBJ1-1
V: TRBV7-2
D: NA
DNA: TGTGCCAGCAGCATAGCAGGGTTTGCCACTGAAGCTTTCTTT
CDR3: CASSIAGFATEAFF

length: 15
size: NA
J: TRBJ2-2
V: TRBV5-4
D: NA
DNA: TGTGCCAGCAGCCCCATGTCTATTCGTGGCGGGGAGCTGTTTTTT
CDR3: CASSPMSIRGGELFF

length: 14
size: once
J: TRBJ2-4
V: TRBV4-1
D: NA
DNA: TGCGCCAGCAGCCAGCCCCTTCTCCGGGAAAACCAGTACTTC
CDR3: CASSQPLLRENQYF

length: 16
size: NA
J: TRBJ2-5
V: TRBV11-2
D: TRBD1
DNA: TGTGCCAGCAGCCTGGGGACAGACCGCCCTCGGGAGACCCAGTACTTC
CDR3: CASSLGTDRPRETQYF

length: 12
size: NA
J: TRBJ2-5
V: TRBV6-1
D: NA
DNA: TGTGCCAGCTTCCTGACCCAAGAGACCCAGTACTTC
CDR3: CASFLTQETQYF

length: 17
size: NA
J: TRBJ1-4
V: TRBV5-1
D: NA
DNA: TGCGCCAGCAGCCCAACTCAGAAAACAACAACTAATGAAAAACTGTTTTTT
CDR3: CASSPTQKTTTNEKLFF

length: 15
size: NA
J: TRBJ2-3
V: TRBV19
D: NA
DNA: TGTGCCAGTAAACGCCGGGACAAGGGCTCAGATACGCAGTATTTT
CDR3: CASKRRDKGSDTQYF

length: 18
size: NA
J: TRBJ2-6
V: TRBV19
D: NA
DNA: TGTGCCAGTAGTAAACTCGCAGGGTCCACCTCTGGGGCCAACGTCCTGACTTTC
CDR3: CASSKLAGSTSGANVLTF

length: 12
size: NA
J: TRBJ2-1
V: TRBV21-1
D: NA
DNA: TGTGCCAGCAGTCATCGCTACAATGAGCAGTTCTTC
CDR3: CASSHRYNEQFF

length: 14
size: NA
J: TRBJ2-1
V: TRBV7-3
D: NA
DNA: TGTGCCAGCAGCAACCCTAGCTCCTACAATGAGCAGTTCTTC
CDR3: CASSNPSSYNEQFF